One and the same sample provided the 14 T cell receptor beta chains below, sequenced in a study of T cell responses to AZD1222 COVID-19 vaccine. The protocol was immunoSEQ multiplex PCR, while the TCRdb copy is restricted to in-frame clones and leaves out a portion. The sample records around 150,000 clones, under 95% being singletons. The specimen comprised peripheral blood, sampled 28 days after the second AZD1222 dose. The receptors shown here come from an adult who received the AZD1222 COVID-19 vaccine.

V usage is TRBV29-1 and J usage is TRBJ2-1; D is undetermined. Looked up from germline, CDR1 is SQVTM and CDR2 is ANQGSEA. Trimming left V 7 bases short and J 7 bases short, with 8 bases between. The CDR3 contains 10 residues. The CDR3 bases are TGCAGCGCCCTCCAGAATGAGCAGTTCTTC. This gives the protein CSALQNEQFF.

V is TRBV2 and J is TRBJ2-2, with D hard to call. There are 13 residues in the CDR3. The germline V gene encodes CDR1 SNHLY and CDR2 FYNNEI. The V gene lost 2 bases and the J gene lost 6 bases, with 7 bases spanning the gap. The DNA of the CDR3 is TGTGCCAGCAGTGAATTCGGTTCCGGGGAGCTGTTTTTT. Translated, it gives CASSEFGSGELFF.

The V call is TRBV28, the J call TRBJ1-5; D is undetermined. Germline values: CDR1 MDHEN, CDR2 SYDVKM. The germline V and J ends were trimmed by 6 bases and 6 bases, with 18 bases remaining between them. This CDR3 has 15 residues. CDR3 nucleotides: TGTGCCAGCAGACAGACACGGGTTGATCGTCAGCCCCAGCATTTT. This encodes CASRQTRVDRQPQHF.

This chain links TRBV6-5 with TRBJ2-5, with D hard to call. V shed 1 base and J shed 5 bases, with 17 bases lying between them. Per the germline V gene, CDR1 is MNHEY and CDR2 is SVGAGI. The CDR3 runs to 16 residues. The CDR3 sequence is CASSYFGSKVGETQYF. In DNA form, the CDR3 reads TGTGCCAGCAGTTACTTTGGATCCAAGGTCGGGGAGACCCAGTACTTC.

This clone was seen once. V is TRBV2 and J is TRBJ1-2; TRBD1 is a possible D gene (6 bases). The germline gives CDR1 SNHLY, CDR2 FYNNEI. This CDR3 is built from 15 residues. Trimming cost V 7 bases and J 6 bases, with 21 bases left between them. The CDR3 DNA follows: TGTGCCAGCATTGGGGGGCCCAAGGGGGGCCATGGCTACACCTTC. It translates to CASIGGPKGGHGYTF. The full variable domain, with the rest looked up from reference TRBV2 and TRBJ1-2, is EPEVTQTPSHQVTQMGQEVILRCVPISNHLYFYWYRQILGQKVEFLVSFYNNEISEKSEIFDDQFSVERPDGSNFTLKIRSTKLEDSAMYFCASIGGPKGGHGYTFGSGTRLTVV.

In nucleotides, the CDR3 is TGTGCCAGCAGCTTAGGGGCGGCCGGCCCAACCACCTACGAGCAGTACTTC. It translates to CASSLGAAGPTTYEQYF. The chain recombines TRBV7-9 with TRBJ2-7; D not certain. Trimming removed 1 base at V and 2 bases at J, with 18 bases between. The CDR3 consists of 17 residues. Germline assignment: CDR1 SEHNR and CDR2 FQNEAQ (reference sequence). Variable domain in full (rest from reference TRBV7-9 and TRBJ2-7): DTGVSQNPRHKITKRGQNVTFRCDPISEHNRLYWYRQTLGQGPEFLTYFQNEAQLEKSRLLSDRFSAERPKGSFSTLEIQRTEQGDSAMYLCASSLGAAGPTTYEQYFGPGTRLTVT.

The chain recombines TRBV5-6 with TRBJ2-1; unclear D gene. The germline V gene has CDR1 SGHDT and CDR2 YYEEEE. This CDR3 has 11 amino acids. Trimming removed 1 base from V and 6 bases from J, with 2 bases in between. Here the CDR3 reads CASSLFNEQFF. Here the CDR3 DNA reads TGTGCCAGCAGCTTGTTCAATGAGCAGTTCTTC.

V is TRBV27 and J is TRBJ2-1, with 10 nucleotides matching TRBD2. Looked up from germline, CDR1 is MNHEY and CDR2 is SMNVEV (reference sequence). The CDR3 has 16 amino acids. V lost 5 bases and J lost 12; bases outside the gene matches: 16. CDR3 residues: CASSTGLAGVGGRQFF. The CDR3 coding sequence is TGTGCCAGCAGTACAGGGCTAGCGGGAGTAGGAGGTCGGCAGTTCTTC.

This sequence joins TRBV7-8 and TRBJ2-7; D not resolved. Germline V gene sequence: CDR1 SGHVS, CDR2 FQNEAQ. V lost 2 bases to trimming and J lost 5 bases, with 13 bases between them. The CDR3 is made up of 14 amino acids. The CDR3, as DNA: TGTGCCAGCAGCTTAAGGTGGAGTGCCCACGAGCAGTACTTC. Protein sequence: CASSLRWSAHEQYF.

The chain employs TRBV5-4 and TRBJ2-7; 8 nucleotides agree with TRBD1. Trimming at V came to 4 bases and at J to 2 bases, leaving 5 bases not matched to a gene. The CDR3 runs to 14 residues. Germline CDR1 is SGHNT and CDR2 is YYREEE (reference sequence). CDR3 region: CASSRGQGTYEQYF. Written as DNA, the CDR3 is TGTGCCAGCAGCCGTGGACAGGGTACCTACGAGCAGTACTTC.

The CDR3 coding sequence is TGTGCCTGGAGCTTAGACAGGACCTACACCTTC. Protein sequence: CAWSLDRTYTF. The chain combines TRBV30 with TRBJ1-2; a possible D gene is TRBD1 (6 bases). The CDR3 is 11 amino acids. V gave up 3 bases and J gave up 10 bases, with 12 bases separating them. Germline CDR1 reads GTSNPN; CDR2 reads SVGIG (reference sequence). Full variable domain (remainder filled in from reference TRBV30 and TRBJ1-2): SQTIHQWPATLVQPVGSPLSLECTVEGTSNPNLYWYRQAAGRGLQLLFYSVGIGQISSEVPQNLSASRPQDRQFILSSKKLLLSDSGFYLCAWSLDRTYTFGSGTRLTVV.

The V and J genes are TRBV9 and TRBJ2-1; 11 positions match TRBD2. The CDR3 runs 19 residues. The germline V gene encodes CDR1 SGDLS and CDR2 YYNGEE. V dropped 0 bases and J dropped 7; count of bases not matched to a gene: 15. The CDR3 loop reads CASSVGSQLAGGPQNEQFF. The CDR3, as DNA: TGTGCCAGCAGCGTAGGTTCCCAGCTAGCGGGAGGACCGCAGAATGAGCAGTTCTTC.

The gene calls are TRBV27 and TRBJ1-5; tentatively, D is TRBD1 (5 bases). Looked up from germline, CDR1 is MNHEY and CDR2 is SMNVEV (reference sequence). Trimming pared 5 bases from V and 6 bases from J, leaving 14 bases between. The CDR3 consists of 14 residues. The CDR3 DNA reads TGTGCCAGCAGTCCCTGGGGGACGTCTCAGCCCCAGCATTTT. Translated, it gives CASSPWGTSQPQHF.

The rearrangement links TRBV7-2 to TRBJ2-7; TRBD1 matches at 8 bases. Germline values: CDR1 SGHTA, CDR2 FQGNSA. V gave up 3 bases and J gave up 2 bases; unmatched junction bases: 6. The CDR3 extends over 15 amino acids. Here the CDR3 DNA reads TGTGCCAGCAGCTTGGCCGACAGGGGCCCCTACGAGCAGTACTTC. Translated: CASSLADRGPYEQYF.